A selection of T cell receptor beta chains follows, all from one sample in a study of T-cell reconstitution after alpha-beta-depleted transplantation in children. TCRdb reanalysed the PCR reads using MiXCR and keeps one entry per CDR3 protein. In the table there are about 400,000 distinct CDR3 sequences, under 20% of which are singletons. The specimen comprised PBMCs, mostly from graft donor cells, sampled 360 days after TCRalphabeta/CD19-depleted stem cell transplant. The origin of the receptors is a boy under two years old who had a stem cell transplant for Wiskott-Aldrich syndrome, so the T cells may come from the graft donor. Each CDR3 is given with its conserved first and last residue. Each record gives: D gene, V gene, J gene, clone size, CDR3 protein, CDR3 DNA. The D gene is left open where the match is weak. Clone size is shown for a subset of rows, as once, few, many or a class of expanded clone.

d_call: TRBD2; v_call: TRBV11-2; j_call: TRBJ2-3; clone_size: .; cdr3_aa: CASSLRTSGGAQGQDTQYF; cdr3_nt: TGTGCCAGCAGCCTGAGAACTAGCGGGGGGGCGCAGGGGCAAGATACGCAGTATTTT
d_call: TRBD2; v_call: TRBV4-1; j_call: TRBJ2-3; clone_size: once; cdr3_aa: CASSHRTSGTTDTQYF; cdr3_nt: TGCGCCAGCAGCCATCGGACTAGCGGGACTACAGATACGCAGTATTTT
d_call: .; v_call: TRBV3-1; j_call: TRBJ1-1; clone_size: few; cdr3_aa: CASSTGGRPDEAFF; cdr3_nt: TGTGCCAGCAGCACCGGAGGCAGGCCGGATGAAGCTTTCTTT
d_call: .; v_call: TRBV30; j_call: TRBJ2-7; clone_size: few; cdr3_aa: CAWSVLWGSSYEQYF; cdr3_nt: TGTGCCTGGAGTGTACTGTGGGGAAGCTCCTACGAGCAGTACTTC
d_call: .; v_call: TRBV14; j_call: TRBJ2-5; clone_size: .; cdr3_aa: CASSHSLTGQETQYF; cdr3_nt: TGTGCCAGCAGCCACTCCCTGACAGGCCAAGAGACCCAGTACTTC
d_call: .; v_call: TRBV7-9; j_call: TRBJ1-1; clone_size: .; cdr3_aa: CASSIYEDTEAFF; cdr3_nt: TGTGCCAGCAGCATCTACGAGGACACTGAAGCTTTCTTT
d_call: .; v_call: TRBV2; j_call: TRBJ1-1; clone_size: many; cdr3_aa: CASSERAAGMAEAFF; cdr3_nt: TGTGCCAGCAGTGAAAGGGCGGCCGGGATGGCTGAAGCTTTCTTT
d_call: TRBD1; v_call: TRBV6-5; j_call: TRBJ1-2; clone_size: .; cdr3_aa: CASSYAQGAVYGYTF; cdr3_nt: TGTGCCAGCAGTTACGCACAGGGGGCGGTCTATGGCTACACCTTC
d_call: .; v_call: TRBV7-9; j_call: TRBJ2-3; clone_size: few; cdr3_aa: CASSHDSKTDTQYF; cdr3_nt: TGTGCCAGCAGCCACGACTCCAAGACAGATACGCAGTATTTT
d_call: .; v_call: TRBV20-1; j_call: TRBJ1-5; clone_size: few; cdr3_aa: CSASGGDSNNQPQHF; cdr3_nt: TGCAGTGCTAGTGGGGGGGATTCGAATAATCAGCCCCAGCATTTT
d_call: .; v_call: TRBV6-6; j_call: TRBJ2-5; clone_size: few; cdr3_aa: CASRRSHQETQYF; cdr3_nt: TGTGCCAGCAGGCGGAGCCACCAAGAGACCCAGTACTTC
d_call: .; v_call: TRBV5-6; j_call: TRBJ2-2; clone_size: .; cdr3_aa: CASSLEGLRGYTGELFF; cdr3_nt: TGTGCCAGCAGCTTGGAGGGACTGCGAGGGTACACCGGGGAGCTGTTTTTT
d_call: .; v_call: TRBV28; j_call: TRBJ2-6; clone_size: .; cdr3_aa: CAMGPGILCGANVLTF; cdr3_nt: TGTGCCATGGGCCCCGGGATCCTCTGTGGGGCCAACGTCCTGACTTTC
d_call: .; v_call: TRBV6-5; j_call: TRBJ1-3; clone_size: few; cdr3_aa: CASSRSQGSGNTIYF; cdr3_nt: TGTGCCAGCAGCCGATCCCAGGGATCTGGAAACACCATATATTTT
d_call: .; v_call: TRBV12-3/TRBV12-4; j_call: TRBJ2-2; clone_size: few; cdr3_aa: CASSKGVPKIVPQNTGELFF; cdr3_nt: TGTGCCAGCTCCAAAGGGGTGCCCAAAATAGTCCCTCAGAACACCGGGGAGCTGTTTTTT
d_call: .; v_call: TRBV20-1; j_call: TRBJ2-3; clone_size: few; cdr3_aa: CSARVMWASTDTQYF; cdr3_nt: TGCAGTGCTAGAGTAATGTGGGCTAGCACAGATACGCAGTATTTT
d_call: TRBD1; v_call: TRBV10-3; j_call: TRBJ2-7; clone_size: few; cdr3_aa: CAISPHRGRIDPYF; cdr3_nt: TGTGCCATCAGCCCACACAGGGGGCGTATAGACCCGTACTTC
d_call: TRBD2; v_call: TRBV3-1; j_call: TRBJ2-1; clone_size: few; cdr3_aa: CASSHASGIYNEQFF; cdr3_nt: TGTGCCAGCAGCCACGCTAGCGGGATCTACAATGAGCAGTTCTTC
d_call: .; v_call: TRBV3-1; j_call: TRBJ2-2; clone_size: .; cdr3_aa: CASGTRGSDGELFF; cdr3_nt: TGTGCCAGCGGGACTCGAGGGAGCGACGGGGAGCTGTTTTTT
d_call: TRBD2; v_call: TRBV5-6; j_call: TRBJ2-1; clone_size: few; cdr3_aa: CASSLAENWGGSSYNEQFF; cdr3_nt: TGTGCCAGCAGCTTGGCCGAGAATTGGGGGGGTAGCTCCTACAATGAGCAGTTCTTC
d_call: TRBD1; v_call: TRBV2; j_call: TRBJ2-7; clone_size: few; cdr3_aa: CATGTGPFYEQYF; cdr3_nt: TGTGCCACCGGGACAGGCCCTTTCTACGAGCAGTACTTC
d_call: TRBD1; v_call: TRBV5-1; j_call: TRBJ2-3; clone_size: .; cdr3_aa: CASSPGQGTYTDTQYF; cdr3_nt: TGCGCCAGCAGCCCCGGACAGGGGACTTACACAGATACGCAGTATTTT
d_call: .; v_call: TRBV11-1; j_call: TRBJ2-1; clone_size: .; cdr3_aa: CASSLTKSRTGGPNEQFF; cdr3_nt: TGTGCCAGCAGCTTAACGAAAAGTCGCACCGGGGGCCCCAATGAGCAGTTCTTC
d_call: TRBD2; v_call: TRBV4-3; j_call: TRBJ2-1; clone_size: few; cdr3_aa: CASSRTRTSGDNEQFF; cdr3_nt: TGCGCCAGCAGCCGTACGCGGACTAGCGGAGACAATGAGCAGTTCTTC
d_call: .; v_call: TRBV7-9; j_call: TRBJ2-5; clone_size: few; cdr3_aa: CASSYDSEGETQYF; cdr3_nt: TGTGCCAGCAGCTATGACAGCGAGGGGGAGACCCAGTACTTC
d_call: .; v_call: TRBV6-5; j_call: TRBJ1-5; clone_size: few; cdr3_aa: CASSRGGGRNQPQHF; cdr3_nt: TGTGCCAGCAGTCGGGGGGGAGGGCGCAATCAGCCCCAGCATTTT
d_call: .; v_call: TRBV24-1; j_call: TRBJ2-3; clone_size: few; cdr3_aa: CATSDYQLHTQYF; cdr3_nt: TGTGCCACCAGTGATTATCAGTTGCATACGCAGTATTTT
d_call: TRBD1; v_call: TRBV4-3; j_call: TRBJ2-5; clone_size: few; cdr3_aa: CASSYGTVPQETQYF; cdr3_nt: TGCGCCAGCAGCTACGGGACAGTCCCTCAAGAGACCCAGTACTTC
d_call: .; v_call: TRBV6-2/TRBV6-3; j_call: TRBJ2-3; clone_size: few; cdr3_aa: CASSYPYRSSTDTQYF; cdr3_nt: TGTGCCAGCAGTTACCCCTACAGGAGTAGCACAGATACGCAGTATTTT
d_call: .; v_call: TRBV5-6; j_call: TRBJ2-5; clone_size: few; cdr3_aa: CASSPTGRQGGETQYF; cdr3_nt: TGTGCCAGCAGTCCGACGGGCCGACAGGGAGGGGAGACCCAGTACTTC
d_call: .; v_call: TRBV30; j_call: TRBJ2-7; clone_size: .; cdr3_aa: CAWSRGSSYEQYF; cdr3_nt: TGTGCCTGGAGCCGGGGGAGCTCCTACGAGCAGTACTTC
d_call: TRBD2; v_call: TRBV4-2; j_call: TRBJ2-5; clone_size: .; cdr3_aa: CASSQDTSGGVQETHYF; cdr3_nt: TGTGCCAGCAGCCAGGACACTAGCGGGGGGGTCCAAGAGACCCACTACTTC
d_call: .; v_call: TRBV5-1; j_call: TRBJ2-7; clone_size: few; cdr3_aa: CASSLSQGFEQYF; cdr3_nt: TGCGCCAGCAGCTTGAGTCAGGGGTTCGAGCAGTACTTC
d_call: TRBD1; v_call: TRBV7-8; j_call: TRBJ2-7; clone_size: few; cdr3_aa: CASSLVRLGTGAYEQYF; cdr3_nt: TGTGCCAGCAGCTTAGTAAGGTTGGGGACAGGGGCCTACGAGCAGTACTTC
d_call: TRBD2; v_call: TRBV9; j_call: TRBJ2-7; clone_size: few; cdr3_aa: CASSVAPSGTSGQYEQYF; cdr3_nt: TGTGCCAGCAGCGTAGCTCCATCCGGGACTAGCGGGCAATACGAGCAGTACTTC
d_call: TRBD2; v_call: TRBV9; j_call: TRBJ2-7; clone_size: .; cdr3_aa: CASSVAGVPYEQYF; cdr3_nt: TGTGCCAGCAGCGTTGCGGGAGTTCCCTACGAGCAGTACTTC
d_call: .; v_call: TRBV29-1; j_call: TRBJ2-4; clone_size: few; cdr3_aa: CSVQKLAKNIQYF; cdr3_nt: TGCAGCGTTCAAAAATTAGCCAAAAACATTCAGTACTTC
d_call: TRBD2; v_call: TRBV12-3/TRBV12-4; j_call: TRBJ2-5; clone_size: .; cdr3_aa: CASSLGGGAIRETQYF; cdr3_nt: TGTGCCAGCAGTTTAGGCGGGGGGGCTATCCGGGAGACCCAGTACTTC
d_call: TRBD1; v_call: TRBV10-3; j_call: TRBJ2-7; clone_size: .; cdr3_aa: CAISRGTGSYEQYF; cdr3_nt: TGTGCCATCAGTAGAGGGACAGGGTCCTACGAGCAGTACTTC
d_call: TRBD1; v_call: TRBV27; j_call: TRBJ2-7; clone_size: few; cdr3_aa: CASSSLDRGHEQYF; cdr3_nt: TGTGCCAGCAGTTCTCTGGACAGGGGGCACGAGCAGTACTTC
d_call: .; v_call: TRBV12-3/TRBV12-4; j_call: TRBJ1-2; clone_size: few; cdr3_aa: CASSFSRVTNYGYTF; cdr3_nt: TGTGCCAGCAGTTTCTCCAGGGTTACTAACTATGGCTACACCTTC
d_call: TRBD1; v_call: TRBV2; j_call: TRBJ2-7; clone_size: few; cdr3_aa: CASTRRDRGSYEQYF; cdr3_nt: TGTGCCAGCACCCGACGGGACAGGGGTTCCTACGAGCAGTACTTC
d_call: .; v_call: TRBV29-1; j_call: TRBJ2-3; clone_size: many; cdr3_aa: CSVGGDMGADTQYF; cdr3_nt: TGCAGCGTTGGAGGTGACATGGGCGCAGATACGCAGTATTTT
d_call: TRBD2; v_call: TRBV5-1; j_call: TRBJ2-3; clone_size: many; cdr3_aa: CASSIRTSADTQYF; cdr3_nt: TGCGCCAGCAGCATCCGGACTAGCGCAGATACGCAGTATTTT
d_call: TRBD2; v_call: TRBV11-2; j_call: TRBJ2-1; clone_size: few; cdr3_aa: CASSLPSGSYNEQFF; cdr3_nt: TGTGCCAGCAGCTTACCTAGCGGGAGCTACAATGAGCAGTTCTTC
d_call: TRBD2; v_call: TRBV6-5; j_call: TRBJ2-4; clone_size: few; cdr3_aa: CASSYSKLAGGSIQYF; cdr3_nt: TGTGCCAGCAGTTACTCAAAACTAGCGGGCGGTAGCATTCAGTACTTC
d_call: TRBD1; v_call: TRBV12-3/TRBV12-4; j_call: TRBJ2-6; clone_size: .; cdr3_aa: CASSPGQFPSGANVLTF; cdr3_nt: TGTGCCAGCAGTCCGGGACAGTTTCCCTCTGGGGCCAACGTCCTGACTTTC
d_call: TRBD2; v_call: TRBV7-6; j_call: TRBJ2-2; clone_size: .; cdr3_aa: CASSLLAGGRATGELFF; cdr3_nt: TGTGCCAGCAGCTTACTAGCGGGGGGGCGAGCCACCGGGGAGCTGTTTTTT
d_call: .; v_call: TRBV3-1; j_call: TRBJ2-7; clone_size: .; cdr3_aa: CASSPKVGRRGYEQYF; cdr3_nt: TGTGCCAGCAGCCCCAAGGTGGGGCGGAGAGGCTACGAGCAGTACTTC
d_call: .; v_call: TRBV6-5; j_call: TRBJ1-2; clone_size: .; cdr3_aa: CASSYYARPNYGYTF; cdr3_nt: TGTGCCAGCAGTTACTACGCCCGCCCTAACTATGGCTACACCTTC
d_call: TRBD2; v_call: TRBV25-1; j_call: TRBJ2-1; clone_size: few; cdr3_aa: CASSESSGSSYNEQFF; cdr3_nt: TGTGCCAGCAGTGAATCTAGCGGGAGTTCCTACAATGAGCAGTTCTTC
d_call: TRBD1; v_call: TRBV5-1; j_call: TRBJ2-2; clone_size: few; cdr3_aa: CASRTDRGRVTGELFF; cdr3_nt: TGCGCCAGCAGGACTGACAGGGGGCGCGTTACCGGGGAGCTGTTTTTT
d_call: .; v_call: TRBV3-1; j_call: TRBJ2-3; clone_size: many; cdr3_aa: CASSHFMGLLADTQYF; cdr3_nt: TGTGCCAGCAGCCACTTCATGGGACTGCTCGCAGATACGCAGTATTTT
d_call: TRBD1; v_call: TRBV4-1; j_call: TRBJ2-1; clone_size: .; cdr3_aa: CASSHYSGTGTPSSYNEQFF; cdr3_nt: TGCGCCAGCAGCCATTACTCTGGGACAGGGACCCCAAGCTCCTACAATGAGCAGTTCTTC
d_call: .; v_call: TRBV28; j_call: TRBJ1-2; clone_size: .; cdr3_aa: CASSFGDNYGYTF; cdr3_nt: TGTGCCAGCAGTTTCGGGGATAACTATGGCTACACCTTC
d_call: .; v_call: TRBV29-1; j_call: TRBJ1-6; clone_size: .; cdr3_aa: CSVAETWGAPLHF; cdr3_nt: TGCAGCGTTGCCGAAACCTGGGGGGCACCCCTCCACTTT
d_call: TRBD2; v_call: TRBV12-3/TRBV12-4; j_call: TRBJ2-3; clone_size: .; cdr3_aa: CASSLAGGHTQYF; cdr3_nt: TGTGCCAGCAGTCTAGCGGGGGGCCATACGCAGTATTTT
d_call: TRBD2; v_call: TRBV7-2; j_call: TRBJ2-7; clone_size: few; cdr3_aa: CASSLAYGGRGYEQYF; cdr3_nt: TGTGCCAGCAGCTTAGCGTACGGCGGGAGGGGGTACGAGCAGTACTTC
d_call: .; v_call: TRBV20-1; j_call: TRBJ1-1; clone_size: few; cdr3_aa: CSARVVNTEAFF; cdr3_nt: TGCAGTGCTAGAGTGGTGAACACTGAAGCTTTCTTT